Each of the 21 T cell receptor beta chains below was sequenced from the same sample in a study of blood T cells in healthy people across ages. Together with a sample-barcoded 5' primer, a J-beta primer mix was included in a second PCR lasting about 7 to 12 cycles. TCRdb re-called the 5' RACE reads with MiXCR, one entry per CDR3 protein. This sample has approximately 880,000 distinct CDR3 sequences, with around 48% found just once. Sequencing used blood. Source of these receptors: a man in his thirties or forties in good health.

The rearrangement links TRBV6-2 or TRBV6-3 to TRBJ1-1; a weak D match, TRBD1 (6 bases). This CDR3 has 15 residues. The V end lost 5 bases, the J end lost 1 base, and 14 bases lay between the germline ends. Per germline, CDR1 MNHEY and CDR2 SVGEGT. CDR3 nucleotides: TGTGCCAGCAGTGACATTCGGGGACAGAACACTGAAGCTTTCTTT. It encodes CASSDIRGQNTEAFF.

The CDR3 region is CSAKLAGILNEQYF. CDR3 sequence (DNA): TGCAGTGCCAAACTAGCGGGGATATTAAATGAGCAGTACTTC. The rearrangement uses TRBV20-1 and TRBJ2-7; 10 positions match TRBD2. This CDR3 comprises 14 residues. V lost 6 bases, J lost 7 bases, and 12 bases stayed unmatched. Germline-derived CDR1 and CDR2 are DFQATT and SNEGSKA (reference sequence).

In nucleotides, the CDR3 is TGTGCCAGCAGTTCCCCCGAGACAGCGGCCTACGAGCAGTACTTC. The encoded protein is CASSSPETAAYEQYF. V and J are TRBV12-3 or TRBV12-4 and TRBJ2-5; D possibly uses TRBD1 or TRBD2 (5 bases each). The better agreement between TRBJ2-7 and the DNA end casts doubt on the J call. CDR3 length: 15 residues.

This clonotype was found a few times. The chain employs TRBV6-2 or TRBV6-3 and TRBJ2-1; D unclear. Germline CDR1 reads MNHEY; CDR2 reads SVGEGT. The CDR3 is made up of 15 amino acids. Deletions cut 6 bases from V and 8 bases from J, with 20 bases between. CDR3 in amino acids: CASSPQLRRTDEQFF. The CDR3, as DNA: TGTGCCAGCAGCCCCCAACTCCGACGGACCGATGAGCAGTTCTTC.

There are many counts of this clonotype. This chain links TRBV30 with TRBJ1-2, with 9 bases fitting TRBD1. Germline V gene sequence: CDR1 GTSNPN, CDR2 SVGIG (reference sequence). J lost 4 bases, V lost 2 bases, and 5 bases had no gene match. The CDR3 is made up of 14 amino acids. The CDR3 nucleotides are TGTGCCTGGAGTCGGACAGGGGTCATCTATGGCTACACCTTC. Its protein product is CAWSRTGVIYGYTF. The full variable domain, completed using reference TRBV30 and TRBJ1-2, is SQTIHQWPATLVQPVGSPLSLECTVEGTSNPNLYWYRQAAGRGLQLLFYSVGIGQISSEVPQNLSASRPQDRQFILSSKKLLLSDSGFYLCAWSRTGVIYGYTFGSGTRLTVV.

This clonotype was picked up a small number of times. The genes are TRBV10-3 and TRBJ2-5; D gene ambiguous. Germline CDR1 and CDR2: ENHRY and SYGVKD. The CDR3 length is 15 residues. Trimming pared 5 bases from V and 2 bases from J, leaving 15 bases between. This CDR3 reads CAISPRAGRQETQYF. CDR3 sequence (DNA): TGTGCCATCAGTCCCAGAGCAGGTCGGCAAGAGACCCAGTACTTC.

The chain has TRBV29-1 and TRBJ2-1; 8 bases align to TRBD2. Germline-derived CDR1 and CDR2 are SQVTM and ANQGSEA. V dropped 3 bases and J dropped 3; count of bases not matched to a gene: 7. This CDR3 is 15 amino acids long. CDR3 in amino acids: CSVELGAGDYNEQFF. Written as DNA, the CDR3 is TGCAGCGTTGAGCTTGGAGCGGGGGACTACAATGAGCAGTTCTTC.

J is TRBJ2-1 and V is TRBV7-8; a weak D match, TRBD2 (5 bases). From germline, CDR1 is SGHVS and CDR2 FQNEAQ. The V and J ends lost 2 bases and 3 bases respectively, with 8 bases between them. The CDR3 is made up of 14 amino acids. The CDR3 region has the DNA TGTGCCAGCAGCTTACCGGGGAACTACAATGAGCAGTTCTTC. Its translation is CASSLPGNYNEQFF. Drawing the rest from reference TRBV7-8 and TRBJ2-1, the complete variable domain is GAGVSQSPRYKVAKRGQDVALRCDPISGHVSLFWYQQALGQGPEFLTYFQNEAQLDKSGLPSDRFFAERPEGSVSTLKIQRTQQEDSAVYLCASSLPGNYNEQFFGPGTRLTVL.

This clonotype was recorded at least ten times. This sequence joins TRBV5-1 and TRBJ1-4, with 10 bases that match TRBD1. There are 14 residues in the CDR3. Per germline, CDR1 SGHRS and CDR2 YFSETQ. The junction had 1 base not matched to a gene; V was cut back by 3 bases and J by 5 bases. Here the CDR3 reads CASSSGQGNEKLFF. The DNA of the CDR3 is TGCGCCAGCAGCTCGGGACAGGGGAATGAAAAACTGTTTTTT. Complete variable domain (other parts from reference TRBV5-1 and TRBJ1-4): KAGVTQTPRYLIKTRGQQVTLSCSPISGHRSVSWYQQTPGQGLQFLFEYFSETQRNKGNFPGRFSGRQFSNSRSEMNVSTLELGDSALYLCASSSGQGNEKLFFGSGTQLSVL.

This sequence joins TRBV20-1 and TRBJ1-2, with D uncertain. Germline V gene data show CDR1 as DFQATT and CDR2 as SNEGSKA (reference sequence). This CDR3 comprises 11 residues. The V gene lost 5 bases and the J gene lost 3 bases, with 7 bases spanning the gap. CDR3 sequence (DNA): TGCAGTGCTCAGACCGACTATGGCTACACCTTC. This translates into CSAQTDYGYTF.

The chain carries TRBV4-2 and TRBJ1-2; 7 bases agree with TRBD1. Per the germline V gene, CDR1 is LGHNA and CDR2 is YNFKEQ. Trimming cost V 0 bases and J 2 bases; bases outside gene matches: 3. The CDR3 spans 15 residues. In nucleotides, the CDR3 is TGTGCCAGCAGCCAAGAGAGGACAGGCAACTATGGCTACACCTTC. Its protein product is CASSQERTGNYGYTF.

Concerning this clonotype itself: This sequence may be a read error, since a much larger clone differs from it by one base. V is TRBV6-2 or TRBV6-3 and J is TRBJ2-7; D may be TRBD1 (6 bases). Trimming removed 4 bases from V and 1 base from J, with 14 bases in between. In germline, CDR1 is MNHEY, CDR2 SVGEGT. The CDR3 has 15 amino acids. CDR3 sequence: CASSSPGRGSYEQYF. The DNA of the CDR3 is TGTGCCAGCAGTTCCCCGGGCAGGGGTTCCTACGAGCAGTACTTC.

This clonotype was counted a few times. This chain joins TRBV6-1 and TRBJ2-1, with D perhaps given as TRBD1 or TRBD2 (6 bases each). Germline V gene data show CDR1 as MNHNS and CDR2 as SASEGT. The CDR3 runs to 15 residues. V lost 1 base to trimming and J lost 7 bases, with 14 bases between them. This CDR3 reads CASSEVGGEGNEQFF. CDR3 DNA: TGTGCCAGCAGTGAAGTCGGGGGCGAAGGGAATGAGCAGTTCTTC.

The chain links TRBV6-5 to TRBJ2-5; a possible D gene is TRBD2 (6 bases). Trimming took 4 bases from V and 3 from J, leaving 15 bases between them. The CDR3 is made up of 15 amino acids. Germline CDR1 is MNHEY and CDR2 is SVGAGI. Here the CDR3 reads CASSSRGAGKETQYF. CDR3 nucleotides: TGTGCCAGCAGTTCCCGTGGAGCGGGTAAAGAGACCCAGTACTTC.

This clonotype was counted a few times. The chain combines TRBV7-2 with TRBJ2-3; 11 nucleotides agree with TRBD2. The CDR3 spans 17 residues. The ends lost 1 base at V and 9 bases at J; junction bases unmatched: 12. Germline V lookup: CDR1 SGHTA, CDR2 FQGNSA. This CDR3 reads CASSLGLAGGSPLTQYF. The CDR3 nucleotides are TGTGCCAGCAGCTTAGGGCTAGCGGGGGGATCCCCTTTGACGCAGTATTTT.

The gene calls are TRBV28 and TRBJ2-1; D gene uncertain. With 10 bases removed from V and 3 bases from J, the gap between germline ends came to 4 bases. This CDR3 region has 10 residues. In germline, CDR1 is MDHEN, CDR2 SYDVKM. DNA for the CDR3: TGTGCCACCCTCTACAATGAGCAGTTCTTC. It encodes CATLYNEQFF.

The chain joins TRBV6-2 or TRBV6-3 to TRBJ2-5; 14 nucleotides agree with TRBD2. The assigned J gene may be wrong: the sequence end matches TRBJ2-7 better. CDR1 is MNHEY and CDR2 is SVGEGT in the germline V gene. The CDR3 is 16 amino acids. This CDR3 is CASSERLAGGPYEQYF. The CDR3 DNA reads as TGTGCCAGCTCTGAACGACTAGCGGGGGGGCCCTACGAGCAGTACTTC.

J is TRBJ1-3 and V is TRBV7-2, with D maybe TRBD1 (6 bases). The V gene's germline CDR1 is SGHTA and CDR2 FQGNSA. The CDR3 extends over 14 amino acids. Trimming took off 5 bases at V and 4 bases at J, with 12 bases between the two ends. Written as DNA, the CDR3 is TGTGCCAGCAGCAAACAAGACAGGGGAAACACCATATATTTT. Translating gives CASSKQDRGNTIYF.

This clonotype was found a few times. Here the CDR3 DNA reads TGTGCCAGCAGCCACGGGGCCTACGAGCAGTACTTC. This sequence encodes CASSHGAYEQYF. This chain links TRBV6-2 or TRBV6-3 with TRBJ2-7; D is perhaps TRBD2 (5 bases). The V and J ends lost 6 bases and 2 bases respectively, with 8 bases between them. Germline V lookup: CDR1 MNHEY, CDR2 SVGEGT. The CDR3 runs to 12 residues.

This sequence joins TRBV21-1 and TRBJ2-5; the table's D call, TRBD1, was not checked against the DNA. TRBV21-1 is reported as a pseudogene. The CDR3 runs 15 residues. CDR3 DNA sequence: TGTGCCAGCAGCGAAGCCCACAGGGGTGGAGAGATCCAGTACTTC. Translated, it gives CASSEAHRGGEIQYF.

This clonotype was counted between two and nine times. The genes are TRBV29-1 and TRBJ1-1, with 9 bases lining up with TRBD1. This CDR3 is 13 amino acids long. V lost 2 bases and J lost 3; bases outside the gene matches: 1. CDR1 and CDR2 from the germline V gene are SQVTM and ANQGSEA. The CDR3 loop is CSVERTGDTEAFF. In DNA, the CDR3 is TGCAGCGTTGAACGGACAGGGGACACTGAAGCTTTCTTT.